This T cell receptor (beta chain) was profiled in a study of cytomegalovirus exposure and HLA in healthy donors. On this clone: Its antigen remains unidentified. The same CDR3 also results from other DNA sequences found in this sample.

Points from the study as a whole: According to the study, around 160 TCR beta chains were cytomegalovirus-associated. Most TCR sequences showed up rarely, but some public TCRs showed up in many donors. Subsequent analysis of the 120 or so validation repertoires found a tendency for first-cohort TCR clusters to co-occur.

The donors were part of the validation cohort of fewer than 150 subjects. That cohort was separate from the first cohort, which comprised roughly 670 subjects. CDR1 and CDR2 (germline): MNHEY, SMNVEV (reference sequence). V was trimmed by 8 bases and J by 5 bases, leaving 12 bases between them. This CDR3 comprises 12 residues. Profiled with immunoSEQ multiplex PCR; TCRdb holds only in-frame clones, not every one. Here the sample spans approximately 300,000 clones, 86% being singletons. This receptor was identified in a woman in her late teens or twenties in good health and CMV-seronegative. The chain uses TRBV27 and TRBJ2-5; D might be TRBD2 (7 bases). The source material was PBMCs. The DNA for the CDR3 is TGTGCCAGCTCTGAGGGGGGGGAGACCCAGTACTTC. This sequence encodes CASSEGGETQYF.